The 4 T cell receptor beta chains below all came from one sample that was sequenced in a study of blood T cell repertoires in COVID-19. This table comes from immunoSEQ multiplex PCR, and its TCRdb copy is limited to in-frame clones, with some not included. The profile covers 220,000 or so clones, with 90% appearing a single time and more than 12% taken by the ten largest. Sequencing was carried out using PBMCs or T cells enriched from blood (not recorded which). The origin of the receptors is a man aged 25 to 40 who had been exposed to COVID-19.

The chain has TRBV2 and TRBJ2-1; 9 nucleotides match TRBD2. CDR1 and CDR2 (germline): SNHLY, FYNNEI. The CDR3 covers 16 residues. The V gene end was trimmed by 2 bases and the J gene end by 6 bases; junction bases not matched to a gene: 8. CDR3 loop: CASSEWVTSGFNEQFF. DNA of the CDR3: TGTGCCAGCAGTGAATGGGTAACTAGCGGGTTCAATGAGCAGTTCTTC.

This chain links TRBV7-2 with TRBJ2-3, with 8 positions matching TRBD2. The CDR3 is 16 residues long. CDR1 SGHTA and CDR2 FQGNSA come from the germline V gene. V gave up 1 base and J gave up 2 bases; unmatched junction bases: 5. The CDR3 DNA reads TGTGCCAGCAGCTTAGAGGCGCGGGGGGCCACAGATACGCAGTATTTT. It specifies CASSLEARGATDTQYF.

V is TRBV29-1 and J is TRBJ1-2; 7 nucleotides agree with TRBD1. CDR1 and CDR2 (germline): SQVTM, ANQGSEA. The CDR3 extends over 12 amino acids. V was clipped by 5 bases and J by 4 bases; unmatched bases: 4. The CDR3 bases are TGCAGCGTTCAGGACAGGATCTATGGCTACACCTTC. Protein product: CSVQDRIYGYTF.

The gene calls are TRBV28 and TRBJ2-5; tentative D call: TRBD1 (6 bases). Germline V CDR1 and CDR2: MDHEN, SYDVKM. This CDR3 has 13 residues. Trimming cost V 6 bases and J 5 bases, with 13 bases left between them. The CDR3 coding sequence is TGTGCCAGCAGCCCAGGGGTTTTTGAGACCCAGTACTTC. Its protein is CASSPGVFETQYF.